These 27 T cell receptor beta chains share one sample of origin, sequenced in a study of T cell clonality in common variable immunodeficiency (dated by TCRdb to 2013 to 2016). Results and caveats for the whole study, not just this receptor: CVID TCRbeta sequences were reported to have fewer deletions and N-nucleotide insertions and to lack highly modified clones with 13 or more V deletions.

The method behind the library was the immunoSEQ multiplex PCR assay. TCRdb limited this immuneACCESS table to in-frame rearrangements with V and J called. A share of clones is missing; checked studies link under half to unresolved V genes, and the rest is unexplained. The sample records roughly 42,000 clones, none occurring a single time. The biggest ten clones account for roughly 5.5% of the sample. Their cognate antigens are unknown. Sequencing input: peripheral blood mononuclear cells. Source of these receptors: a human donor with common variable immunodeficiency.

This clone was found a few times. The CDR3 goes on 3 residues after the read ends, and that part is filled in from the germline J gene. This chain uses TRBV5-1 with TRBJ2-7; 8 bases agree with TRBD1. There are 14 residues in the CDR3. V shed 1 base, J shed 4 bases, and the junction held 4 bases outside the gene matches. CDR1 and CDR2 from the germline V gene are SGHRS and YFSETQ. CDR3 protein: CASSLYGQGYEQYF. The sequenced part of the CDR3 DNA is TGCGCCAGCAGCTTGTATGGACAGGGATACGAG.

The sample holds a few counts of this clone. The CDR3 DNA, read in part, is TGTGCCTGGAGTGTTGGGCCGCCGGCCCGAGGGTCACCC. Translated: CAWSVGPPARGSP. The whole CDR3 reads CAWSVGPPARGSPLHF. V is TRBV30 and J is TRBJ1-6; D not certain. The CDR3 goes on 3 residues after the read ends, and that part is filled in from the germline J gene. Trimming left V 0 bases short and J 10 bases short, with 19 bases between. Germline V gene data show CDR1 as GTSNPN and CDR2 as SVGIG (reference sequence). This CDR3 is built from 16 residues.

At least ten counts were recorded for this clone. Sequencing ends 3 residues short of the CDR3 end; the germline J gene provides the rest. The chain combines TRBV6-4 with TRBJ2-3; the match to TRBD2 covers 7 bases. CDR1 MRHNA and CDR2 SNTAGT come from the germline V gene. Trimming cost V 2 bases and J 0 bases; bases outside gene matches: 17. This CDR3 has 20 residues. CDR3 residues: CASSDHASGRLAASTDTQYF. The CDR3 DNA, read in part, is TGTGCCAGCAGTGACCACGCCAGCGGAAGACTAGCCGCTAGCACAGATACG.

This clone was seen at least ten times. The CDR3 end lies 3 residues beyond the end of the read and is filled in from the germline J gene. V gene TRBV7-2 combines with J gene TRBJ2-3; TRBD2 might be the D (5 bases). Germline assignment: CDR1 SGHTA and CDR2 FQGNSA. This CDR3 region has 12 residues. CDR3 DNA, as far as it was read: TGTGCCAGCGCGGACTTTTTCGGGACG. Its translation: CASADFFGT. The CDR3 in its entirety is CASADFFGTQYF.

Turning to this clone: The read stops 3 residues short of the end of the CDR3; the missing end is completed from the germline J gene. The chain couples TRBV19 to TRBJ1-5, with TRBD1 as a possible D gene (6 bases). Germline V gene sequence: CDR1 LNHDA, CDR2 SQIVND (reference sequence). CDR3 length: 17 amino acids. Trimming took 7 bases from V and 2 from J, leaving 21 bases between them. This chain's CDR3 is CASTGARGAQGNQPQHF. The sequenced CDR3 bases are TGTGCCAGTACCGGGGCCCGGGGGGCTCAGGGCAATCAGCCC. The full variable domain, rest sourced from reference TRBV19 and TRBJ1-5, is DGGITQSPKYLFRKEGQNVTLSCEQNLNHDAMYWYRQDPGQGLRLIYYSQIVNDFQKGDIAEGYSVSREKKESFPLTVTSAQKNPTAFYLCASTGARGAQGNQPQHFGDGTRLSIL.

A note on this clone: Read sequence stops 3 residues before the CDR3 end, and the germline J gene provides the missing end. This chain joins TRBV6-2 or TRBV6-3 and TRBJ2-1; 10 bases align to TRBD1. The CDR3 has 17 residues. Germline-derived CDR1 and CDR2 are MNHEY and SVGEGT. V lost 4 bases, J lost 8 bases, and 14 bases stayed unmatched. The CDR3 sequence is CASSSGTGVAGGYEQFF. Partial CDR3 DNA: TGTGCCAGCAGTTCCGGGACAGGGGTTGCTGGGGGGTATGAG.

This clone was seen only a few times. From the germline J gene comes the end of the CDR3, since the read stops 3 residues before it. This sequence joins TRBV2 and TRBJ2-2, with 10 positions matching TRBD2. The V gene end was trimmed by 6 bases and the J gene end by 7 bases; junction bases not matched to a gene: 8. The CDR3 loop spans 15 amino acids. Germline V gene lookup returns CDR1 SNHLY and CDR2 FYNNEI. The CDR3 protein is CASRTAGGPIGELFF. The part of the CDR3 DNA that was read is TGTGCCAGCAGGACAGCGGGGGGGCCTATCGGGGAG.

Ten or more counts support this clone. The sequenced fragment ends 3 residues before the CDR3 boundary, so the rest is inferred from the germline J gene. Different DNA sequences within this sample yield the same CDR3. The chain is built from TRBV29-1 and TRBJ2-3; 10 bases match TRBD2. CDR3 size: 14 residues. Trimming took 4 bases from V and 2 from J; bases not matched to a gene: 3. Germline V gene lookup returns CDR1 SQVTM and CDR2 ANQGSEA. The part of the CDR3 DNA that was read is TGCAGCGTTGTTAGCGGGGGGTTCACAGATACG. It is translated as CSVVSGGFTDT. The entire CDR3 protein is CSVVSGGFTDTQYF.

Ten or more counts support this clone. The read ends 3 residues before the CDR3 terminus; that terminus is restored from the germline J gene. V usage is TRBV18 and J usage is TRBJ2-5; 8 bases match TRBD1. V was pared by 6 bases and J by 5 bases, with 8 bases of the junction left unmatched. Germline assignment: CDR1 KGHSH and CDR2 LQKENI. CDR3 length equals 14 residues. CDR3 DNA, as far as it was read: TGTGCCAGCTCTCGGACAGGGCCTTTGGAGACC. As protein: CASSRTGPLET. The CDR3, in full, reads CASSRTGPLETQYF. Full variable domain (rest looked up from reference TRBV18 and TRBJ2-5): NAGVMQNPRHLVRRRGQEARLRCSPMKGHSHVYWYRQLPEEGLKFMVYLQKENIIDESGMPKERFSAEFPKEGPSILRIQQVVRGDSAAYFCASSRTGPLETQYFGPGTRLLVL.

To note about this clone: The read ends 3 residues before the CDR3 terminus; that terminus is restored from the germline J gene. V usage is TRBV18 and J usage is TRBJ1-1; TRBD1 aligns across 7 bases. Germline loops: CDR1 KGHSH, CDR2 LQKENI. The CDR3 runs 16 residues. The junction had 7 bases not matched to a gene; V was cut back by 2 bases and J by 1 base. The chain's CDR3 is CASSPGEGAWNTEAFF. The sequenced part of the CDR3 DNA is TGTGCCAGCTCACCAGGTGAGGGGGCTTGGAACACTGAA.

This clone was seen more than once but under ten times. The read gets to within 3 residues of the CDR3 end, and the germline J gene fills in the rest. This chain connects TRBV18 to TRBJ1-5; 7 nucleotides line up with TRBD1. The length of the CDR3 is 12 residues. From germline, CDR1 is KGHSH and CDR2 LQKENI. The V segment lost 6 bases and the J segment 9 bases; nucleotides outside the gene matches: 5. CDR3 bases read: TGTGCCAGCTCGCCGACAGGGCGGCCC. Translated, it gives CASSPTGRP. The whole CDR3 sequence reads CASSPTGRPQHF.

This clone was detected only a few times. The CDR3 loop is CASSPRVFPPEAFF. CDR3 DNA (partial): TGTGCCAGCAGCCCGCGGGTCTTCCCCCCTGAA. The V gene is TRBV7-9, the J gene TRBJ1-1; D unclear. The CDR3 is cut off 3 residues early in the read; its end comes from the germline J gene. Per germline, CDR1 SEHNR and CDR2 FQNEAQ (reference sequence). This CDR3 contains 14 residues. V dropped 5 bases and J dropped 6 bases, with 16 bases sitting between them.

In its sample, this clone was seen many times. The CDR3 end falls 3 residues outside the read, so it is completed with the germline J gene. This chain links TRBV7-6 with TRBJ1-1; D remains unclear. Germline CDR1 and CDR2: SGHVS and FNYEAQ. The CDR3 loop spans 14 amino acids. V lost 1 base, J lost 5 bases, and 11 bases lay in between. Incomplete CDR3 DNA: TGTGCCAGCAGCTTAGGGGTCTTAGGGACTGAA. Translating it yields CASSLGVLGTE. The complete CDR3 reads CASSLGVLGTEAFF.

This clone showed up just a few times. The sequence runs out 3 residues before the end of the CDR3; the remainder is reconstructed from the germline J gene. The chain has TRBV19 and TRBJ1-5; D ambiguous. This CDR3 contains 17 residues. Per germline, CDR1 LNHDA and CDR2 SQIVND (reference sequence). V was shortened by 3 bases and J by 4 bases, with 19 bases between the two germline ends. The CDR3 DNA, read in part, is TGTGCCAGTAGTATCAGCGGTGCGGGCTCGGGGAATCAGCCC. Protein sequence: CASSISGAGSGNQP. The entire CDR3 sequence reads CASSISGAGSGNQPQHF.

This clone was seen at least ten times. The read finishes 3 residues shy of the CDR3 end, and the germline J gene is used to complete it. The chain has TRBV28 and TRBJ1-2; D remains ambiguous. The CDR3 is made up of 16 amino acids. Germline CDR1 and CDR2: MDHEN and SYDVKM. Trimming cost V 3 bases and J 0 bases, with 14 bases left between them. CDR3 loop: CASSFTATRANYGYTF. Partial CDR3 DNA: TGTGCCAGCAGTTTTACAGCCACTCGAGCTAACTATGGC.

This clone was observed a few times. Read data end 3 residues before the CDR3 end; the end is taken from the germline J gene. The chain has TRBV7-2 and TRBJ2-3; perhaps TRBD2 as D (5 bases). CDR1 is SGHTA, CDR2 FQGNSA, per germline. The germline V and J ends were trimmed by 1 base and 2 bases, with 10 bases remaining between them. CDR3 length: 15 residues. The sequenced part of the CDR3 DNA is TGTGCCAGCAGCTTAGTGGCGGGCCCCACAGATACG. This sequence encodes CASSLVAGPTDT. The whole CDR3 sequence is CASSLVAGPTDTQYF.

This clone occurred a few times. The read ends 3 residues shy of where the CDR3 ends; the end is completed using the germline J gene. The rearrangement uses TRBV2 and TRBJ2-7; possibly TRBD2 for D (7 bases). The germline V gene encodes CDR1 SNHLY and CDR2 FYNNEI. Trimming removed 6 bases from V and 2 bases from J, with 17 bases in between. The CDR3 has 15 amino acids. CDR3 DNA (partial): TGTGCCAGCAGGGGGGGGCAGGGGCAGCCCTACGAG. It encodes CASRGGQGQPYE. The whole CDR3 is CASRGGQGQPYEQYF.

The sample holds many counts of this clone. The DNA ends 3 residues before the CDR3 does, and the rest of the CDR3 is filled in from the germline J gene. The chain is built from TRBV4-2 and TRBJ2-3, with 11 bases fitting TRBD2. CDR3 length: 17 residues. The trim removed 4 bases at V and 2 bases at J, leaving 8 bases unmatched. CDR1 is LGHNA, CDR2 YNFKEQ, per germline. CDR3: CASSPTLTSGVTDTQYF. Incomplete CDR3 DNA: TGTGCCAGCAGCCCGACCCTGACTAGCGGGGTCACAGATACG.

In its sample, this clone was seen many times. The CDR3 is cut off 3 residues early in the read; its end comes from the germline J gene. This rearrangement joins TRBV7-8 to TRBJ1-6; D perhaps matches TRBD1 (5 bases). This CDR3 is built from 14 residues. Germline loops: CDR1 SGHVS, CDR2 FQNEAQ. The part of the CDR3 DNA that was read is TGTGCCAGCAGCGCGCGCCTAGGGGTTCTAGCC. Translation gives CASSARLGVLA. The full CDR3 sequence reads CASSARLGVLALHF. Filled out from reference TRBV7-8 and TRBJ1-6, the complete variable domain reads GAGVSQSPRYKVAKRGQDVALRCDPISGHVSLFWYQQALGQGPEFLTYFQNEAQLDKSGLPSDRFFAERPEGSVSTLKIQRTQQEDSAVYLCASSARLGVLALHFGNGTRLTVT.

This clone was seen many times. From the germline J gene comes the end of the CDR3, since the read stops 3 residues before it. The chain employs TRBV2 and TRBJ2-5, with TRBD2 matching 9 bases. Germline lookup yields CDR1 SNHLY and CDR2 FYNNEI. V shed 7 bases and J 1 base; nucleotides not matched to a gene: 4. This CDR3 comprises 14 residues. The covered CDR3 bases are TGTGCCAGCAATCAAGCGGGGGGCCAAGAGACC. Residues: CASNQAGGQET. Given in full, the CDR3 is CASNQAGGQETQYF. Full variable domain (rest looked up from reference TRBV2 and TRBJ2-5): EPEVTQTPSHQVTQMGQEVILRCVPISNHLYFYWYRQILGQKVEFLVSFYNNEISEKSEIFDDQFSVERPDGSNFTLKIRSTKLEDSAMYFCASNQAGGQETQYFGPGTRLLVL.

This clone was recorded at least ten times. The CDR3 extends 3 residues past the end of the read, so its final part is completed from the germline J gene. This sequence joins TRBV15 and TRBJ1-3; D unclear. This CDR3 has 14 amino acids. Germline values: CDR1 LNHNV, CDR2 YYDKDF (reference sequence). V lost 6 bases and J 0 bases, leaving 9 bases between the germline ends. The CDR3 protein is CATRIASSGNTIYF. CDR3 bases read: TGTGCCACCAGAATTGCGAGCTCTGGAAACACC.

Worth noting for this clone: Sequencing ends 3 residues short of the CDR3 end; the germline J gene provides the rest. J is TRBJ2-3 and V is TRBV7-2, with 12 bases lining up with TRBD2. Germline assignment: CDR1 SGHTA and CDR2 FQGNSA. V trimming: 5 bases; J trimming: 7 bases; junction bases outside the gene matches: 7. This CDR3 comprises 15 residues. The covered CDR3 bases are TGTGCCAGCAGCCCGGAACTAGCGGGGGGAAATACG. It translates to CASSPELAGGNT. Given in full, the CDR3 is CASSPELAGGNTQYF. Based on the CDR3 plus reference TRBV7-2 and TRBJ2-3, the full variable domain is GAGVSQSPSNKVTEKGKDVELRCDPISGHTALYWYRQSLGQGLEFLIYFQGNSAPDKSGLPSDRFSAERTGGSVSTLTIQRTQQEDSAVYLCASSPELAGGNTQYFGPGTRLTVL.

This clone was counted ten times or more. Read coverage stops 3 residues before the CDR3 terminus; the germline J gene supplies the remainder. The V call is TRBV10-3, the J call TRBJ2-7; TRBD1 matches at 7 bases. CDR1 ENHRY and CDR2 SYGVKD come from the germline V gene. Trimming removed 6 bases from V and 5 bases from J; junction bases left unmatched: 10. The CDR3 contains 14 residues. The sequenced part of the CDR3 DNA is TGTGCCATCAGCCCCCCCGCCAGGGGGAACGAG. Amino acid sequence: CAISPPARGNE. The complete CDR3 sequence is CAISPPARGNEQYF.

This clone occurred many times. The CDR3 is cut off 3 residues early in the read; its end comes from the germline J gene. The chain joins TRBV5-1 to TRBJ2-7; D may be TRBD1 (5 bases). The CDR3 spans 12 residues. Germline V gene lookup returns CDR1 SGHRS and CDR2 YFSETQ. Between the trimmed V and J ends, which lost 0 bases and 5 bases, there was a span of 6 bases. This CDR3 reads CASSLEGNEQYF. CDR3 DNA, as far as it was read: TGCGCCAGCAGCTTGGAGGGGAACGAG.

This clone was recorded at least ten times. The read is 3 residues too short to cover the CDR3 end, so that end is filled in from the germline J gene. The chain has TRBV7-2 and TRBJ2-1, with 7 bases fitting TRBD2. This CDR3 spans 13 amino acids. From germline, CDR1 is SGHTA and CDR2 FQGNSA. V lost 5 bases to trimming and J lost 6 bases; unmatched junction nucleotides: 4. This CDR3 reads CASSAGTTNEQFF. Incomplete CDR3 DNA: TGTGCCAGCAGCGCCGGGACTACCAATGAG.

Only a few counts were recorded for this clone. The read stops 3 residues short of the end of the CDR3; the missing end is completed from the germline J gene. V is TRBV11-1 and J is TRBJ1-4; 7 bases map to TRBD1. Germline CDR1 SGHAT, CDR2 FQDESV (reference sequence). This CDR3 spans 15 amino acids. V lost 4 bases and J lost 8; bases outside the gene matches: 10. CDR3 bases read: TGTGCCAGCAGCTATACAACAGGGGCTAGGGAAAAA. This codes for CASSYTTGAREK. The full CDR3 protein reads CASSYTTGAREKLFF.

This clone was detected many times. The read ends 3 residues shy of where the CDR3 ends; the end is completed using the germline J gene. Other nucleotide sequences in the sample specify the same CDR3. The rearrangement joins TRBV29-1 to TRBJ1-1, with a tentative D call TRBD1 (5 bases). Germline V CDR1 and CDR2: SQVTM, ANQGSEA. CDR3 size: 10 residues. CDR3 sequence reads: CSVEVQGAFF. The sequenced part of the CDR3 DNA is TGCAGCGTTGAAGTTCAGGGA.